This T cell receptor (beta chain) was documented in a study of identical twins. The CDR3 covers 14 residues. The V and J ends lost 2 bases and 4 bases, in that order; junction bases with no gene match: 4. Whole-study results and caveats: Out-of-frame alpha sequences common to twins were enriched for low generation probability.

Notes on this clonotype: Its antigen remains unknown.

TCRdb used MiXCR to reprocess the 5' RACE reads, holding one entry per CDR3 protein. The sample shows 430,000 or so distinct CDR3 sequences, around 24% of them seen only once. These data are also associated with another study on T cells expressing NK-cell markers.

Sequencing was done on a sample of CD4+ T cells sorted from blood. This chain connects TRBV12-3 or TRBV12-4 to TRBJ2-7; TRBD2 matches 8 bases. The receptor comes from a young woman in good health. The CDR3 sequence: CASSLSQREYEQYF. The CDR3 coding sequence is TGTGCCAGCAGTTTATCTCAGCGGGAGTACGAGCAGTACTTC.